The 18 T cell receptor beta chains below were found in one sample sequenced in a study of T cell clonality in common variable immunodeficiency. General study points: In common variable immunodeficiency, TCR beta chains reportedly carried fewer deletions and N-nucleotide insertions.

Antigens of these TCRs are unknown. Profiling relied on immunoSEQ multiplex PCR, and the TCRdb table lists in-frame clones only, not all of them. This table holds 30,000 to 40,000 clones with no singletons; the top ten claim 25% to 30%. Sequenced sample: peripheral blood mononuclear cells. Receptors were obtained from a human donor with common variable immunodeficiency.

On this clone: Coverage ceases 3 residues before the CDR3 finishes, and the germline J gene fills in the end. The chain couples TRBV30 to TRBJ2-7; TRBD2 agrees at 7 bases. This CDR3 region has 14 residues. CDR1 is GTSNPN and CDR2 is SVGIG in the germline V gene (reference sequence). V lost 1 base to trimming and J lost 2 bases; unmatched junction nucleotides: 5. CDR3 DNA (partial): TGTGCCTGGAGTGCTGGTCGGGGGGCCTACGAG. Translation gives CAWSAGRGAYE. The entire CDR3 protein reads CAWSAGRGAYEQYF.

This clone appeared a few times. The observed sequence ends 3 residues before the CDR3 terminus, with the missing tail filled in from the germline J gene. This chain uses TRBV7-8 with TRBJ1-1; TRBD1 matches 8 bases. The germline V gene encodes CDR1 SGHVS and CDR2 FQNEAQ. The CDR3 spans 16 residues. Losses at the gene ends were 5 bases for V and 5 bases for J; bases not matched to a gene: 13. The CDR3 is CASSPFVWTGRTEAFF. The sequenced CDR3 bases are TGTGCCAGCAGCCCTTTTGTATGGACAGGGAGGACTGAA.

This clone was seen repeatedly, ten times or more. The CDR3 extends 3 residues past the end of the read, so its final part is completed from the germline J gene. The rearrangement uses TRBV14 and TRBJ2-7; TRBD2 matches at 11 bases. This CDR3 has 17 residues. Germline V gene data show CDR1 as SGHDN and CDR2 as FVKESK. The junction had 5 bases not matched to a gene; V was cut back by 1 base and J by 0 bases. The CDR3 bases that were read are TGTGCCAGCAGCCAAGGGAGGGGACTAGCGGCCTCCTACGAG. Translated: CASSQGRGLAASYE. The whole CDR3 protein is CASSQGRGLAASYEQYF.

In its sample, this clone was seen many times. The CDR3 goes on 3 residues after the read ends, and that part is filled in from the germline J gene. The chain uses TRBV20-1 and TRBJ1-6, with 7 bases identical to TRBD1. Germline CDR1 DFQATT, CDR2 SNEGSKA (reference sequence). V lost 6 bases to trimming and J lost 8 bases; unmatched junction nucleotides: 19. This CDR3 region has 17 residues. The sequenced CDR3 bases are TGCAGTGCGAGGTGGGTTAAGGACGGACAGGCCTATTCACCC. As protein: CSARWVKDGQAYSP. The whole CDR3 reads CSARWVKDGQAYSPLHF.

There are many counts of this clone. Coverage ceases 3 residues before the CDR3 finishes, and the germline J gene fills in the end. This chain joins TRBV6-2 or TRBV6-3 and TRBJ2-3; 7 bases line up with TRBD2. The CDR3 totals 17 residues. Germline V gives CDR1 MNHEY, CDR2 SVGEGT. V shed 5 bases, J shed 1 base, and the junction held 12 bases outside the gene matches. The part of the CDR3 DNA that was read is TGTGCCAGCAGTCCCCCGGGTGGCACTAGCGGCACAGATACG. It is translated as CASSPPGGTSGTDT. In full, the CDR3 reads CASSPPGGTSGTDTQYF.

This clone was found many times. Other DNA sequences in this sample translate to the same CDR3. CDR3 bases read: TGTGCCAGCAGCTCGCGGACTAGCGGGAGGGGTGATACG. It is translated as CASSSRTSGRGDT. The full CDR3 sequence reads CASSSRTSGRGDTQYF. The genes are TRBV5-4 and TRBJ2-3; 15 nucleotides line up with TRBD2. The read finishes 3 residues shy of the CDR3 end, and the germline J gene is used to complete it. After removal of 3 bases from V and 6 bases from J, the junction contained 5 bases not matched to a gene. Germline lookup yields CDR1 SGHNT and CDR2 YYREEE (reference sequence). This CDR3 is 16 amino acids long.

This clone was recorded a few times. The CDR3 bases that were read are TGTGCCAGTAGTATCGAGGGCTCGACGCCTAACTATGGC. This encodes CASSIEGSTPNYG. The whole CDR3 reads CASSIEGSTPNYGYTF. The chain carries TRBV19 and TRBJ1-2; D uncertain. Read coverage stops 3 residues before the CDR3 terminus; the germline J gene supplies the remainder. The CDR3 consists of 16 residues. With 3 bases removed from V and 0 bases from J, the gap between germline ends came to 14 bases. Germline assignment: CDR1 LNHDA and CDR2 SQIVND (reference sequence). Full variable domain (rest looked up from reference TRBV19 and TRBJ1-2): DGGITQSPKYLFRKEGQNVTLSCEQNLNHDAMYWYRQDPGQGLRLIYYSQIVNDFQKGDIAEGYSVSREKKESFPLTVTSAQKNPTAFYLCASSIEGSTPNYGYTFGSGTRLTVV.

Comments on this clone: The read ends 3 residues before the CDR3 terminus; that terminus is restored from the germline J gene. V gene TRBV5-1 combines with J gene TRBJ2-5; tentatively, D is TRBD1 (6 bases). Trimming pared 0 bases from V and 5 bases from J, leaving 11 bases between. Germline assignment: CDR1 SGHRS and CDR2 YFSETQ. This CDR3 is 14 amino acids long. The CDR3 here is CASSLAQRGETQYF. Incomplete CDR3 DNA: TGCGCCAGCAGCTTGGCCCAGAGGGGGGAGACC.

With regard to this clone: The read ends 3 residues shy of where the CDR3 ends; the end is completed using the germline J gene. The genes are TRBV19 and TRBJ2-4; TRBD1 matches at 8 bases. The length of the CDR3 is 14 residues. V was clipped by 7 bases and J by 3 bases; unmatched bases: 5. Germline CDR1 is LNHDA and CDR2 is SQIVND (reference sequence). CDR3 amino acids: CASTHTGGKNIQYF. The CDR3 bases that were read are TGTGCCAGTACCCACACAGGGGGCAAAAACATT.

The sample holds a few counts of this clone. The read ends 3 residues before the CDR3 terminus; that terminus is restored from the germline J gene. V and J are TRBV5-8 and TRBJ2-1, with no clear D. Germline assignment: CDR1 SGHTS and CDR2 YDEGEE. This CDR3 is built from 15 residues. Between the trimmed V and J ends, which lost 0 bases and 4 bases, there was a span of 11 bases. CDR3 amino acids: CASSLEPAAYNEQFF. The DNA read from the CDR3 is TGTGCCAGCAGCTTGGAACCCGCGGCGTACAATGAG.

Turning to this clone: This specimen includes other DNA sequences encoding the same CDR3. The CDR3 loop is CAWSVSHNYGYTF. The part of the CDR3 DNA that was read is TGTGCCTGGAGTGTAAGCCATAACTATGGC. This chain connects TRBV30 to TRBJ1-2, with D unresolved. The sequence runs out 3 residues before the end of the CDR3; the remainder is reconstructed from the germline J gene. The ends were cut back, 0 bases at V and 1 base at J, with 6 bases in the middle. The CDR3 is 13 residues long. The germline gives CDR1 GTSNPN, CDR2 SVGIG (reference sequence).

A note on this clone: Sequencing ends 3 residues short of the CDR3 end; the germline J gene provides the rest. The chain couples TRBV2 to TRBJ2-7; 11 bases map to TRBD2. Trimming took 5 bases from V and 3 from J; bases not matched to a gene: 6. Looked up from germline, CDR1 is SNHLY and CDR2 is FYNNEI. This CDR3 has 15 residues. CDR3 amino acids: CASSHPGLAVYEQYF. The DNA read from the CDR3 is TGTGCCAGCAGTCATCCGGGACTAGCGGTCTACGAG.

This clone was counted between two and nine times. The CDR3 extends 3 residues past the end of the read, so its final part is completed from the germline J gene. This chain joins TRBV30 and TRBJ1-4; D may be TRBD1 (6 bases). Trimming cost V 0 bases and J 8 bases, with 13 bases left between them. Germline CDR1 is GTSNPN and CDR2 is SVGIG (reference sequence). The CDR3 has 14 amino acids. CDR3 residues: CAWSVNREEEKLFF. CDR3 DNA (partial): TGTGCCTGGAGTGTGAACAGGGAAGAGGAAAAA.

This clone was found many times. The read is 3 residues too short to cover the CDR3 end, so that end is filled in from the germline J gene. The chain combines TRBV7-9 with TRBJ2-7, with a weak D call TRBD1 (5 bases). The germline CDR1 and CDR2 sequences are SEHNR and FQNEAQ (reference sequence). Trimming removed 2 bases at V and 5 bases at J, with 10 bases between. The CDR3 extends over 13 amino acids. The chain's CDR3 is CASSLMGQHEQYF. CDR3 bases read: TGTGCCAGCAGCTTAATGGGGCAGCACGAG.

In this sample, this clone turned up a few times. The CDR3 sequence is CASRRKPQGAQGIGYTEAFF. The CDR3 DNA, read in part, is TGTGCCAGTAGGCGGAAACCTCAGGGGGCGCAGGGAATAGGTTACACTGAA. The V and J genes are TRBV19 and TRBJ1-1, with TRBD1 matching over 8 bases. Read data end 3 residues before the CDR3 end; the end is taken from the germline J gene. The germline V gene has CDR1 LNHDA and CDR2 SQIVND (reference sequence). V shed 6 bases, J shed 3 bases, and the junction held 24 bases outside the gene matches. The CDR3 spans 20 residues.

This clone was detected a few times. Partial CDR3 DNA: TGTGCCATCATTGACCAAATCCCTCTGCAGGGGTTGAACACTGAA. Encoded protein: CAIIDQIPLQGLNTE. In full, the CDR3 reads CAIIDQIPLQGLNTEAFF. This chain links TRBV7-3 with TRBJ1-1; possibly TRBD1 for D (6 bases). The CDR3 goes on 3 residues after the read ends, and that part is filled in from the germline J gene. V shed 10 bases and J shed 0 bases, with 27 bases lying between them. This CDR3 has 18 residues. Per the germline V gene, CDR1 is SGHTA and CDR2 is FQGTGA. Full variable domain (outside the CDR3, taken from reference TRBV7-3 and TRBJ1-1): GAGVSQTPSNKVTEKGKYVELRCDPISGHTALYWYRQSLGQGPEFLIYFQGTGAADDSGLPNDRFFAVRPEGSVSTLKIQRTERGDSAVYLCAIIDQIPLQGLNTEAFFGQGTRLTVV.

Ten or more counts support this clone. The CDR3 is cut off 3 residues early in the read; its end comes from the germline J gene. V is TRBV20-1 and J is TRBJ2-7, with D unresolved. V lost 0 bases to trimming and J lost 6 bases, with 18 bases between them. CDR3 length: 15 amino acids. Germline V CDR1 and CDR2: DFQATT, SNEGSKA (reference sequence). The DNA read from the CDR3 is TGCAGTGCTAGAGATCTCGTACCTTATTCAGGCGAG. Protein sequence: CSARDLVPYSGE. The complete CDR3 sequence is CSARDLVPYSGEQYF.

The sample holds many counts of this clone. The read terminates 3 residues before the CDR3 end, so the remaining end is supplied by the germline J gene. J is TRBJ2-1 and V is TRBV18; 13 bases are shared with TRBD2. J was trimmed by 8 bases and V by 6 bases; bases with no gene match: 4. Germline V gene lookup returns CDR1 KGHSH and CDR2 LQKENI. The CDR3 is made up of 14 amino acids. CDR3 residues: CASSWTSGRDEQFF. CDR3 bases read: TGTGCCAGCTCTTGGACTAGCGGGAGAGATGAG. Combining the CDR3 with reference TRBV18 and TRBJ2-1 gives the whole variable domain NAGVMQNPRHLVRRRGQEARLRCSPMKGHSHVYWYRQLPEEGLKFMVYLQKENIIDESGMPKERFSAEFPKEGPSILRIQQVVRGDSAAYFCASSWTSGRDEQFFGPGTRLTVL.